This T cell receptor (beta chain) was recovered during a study of human thymus T cells. The donors were infants in Finland with congenital heart defects, otherwise immunologically healthy. Blood DNA came from all available leukocytes, not a fixed cell number. Trimming removed 5 bases at V and 4 bases at J, with 17 bases between. The V gene's germline CDR1 is SGHAT and CDR2 FQNNGV. This CDR3 is built from 15 residues. TCRdb's table, derived via immunoSEQ multiplex PCR, lists solely in-frame clones and lacks some. The profile shows about 60,000 clones, over 85% of them singletons. This receptor was identified in a boy younger than two with a congenital heart defect but otherwise immunologically healthy. Material for sequencing was blood. The chain recombines TRBV11-2 with TRBJ2-5; possibly TRBD2 for D (5 bases). CDR3 in DNA: TGTGCCAGCAGCCCCCTTCCTACGAGGGTAGAGACCCAGTACTTC. As protein: CASSPLPTRVETQYF.